A single sample gave rise to the 30 T cell receptor beta chains below, sequenced in a study of blood T cell repertoires in COVID-19. Generated by immunoSEQ multiplex PCR, the TCRdb table keeps only in-frame clones and is missing some. The top ten clones hold just over 0.85% of a sample with 200,000 to 300,000 clones, approximately 90% of them seen once. Sample: PBMCs or T cells enriched from blood (not recorded which). These receptors were collected from a man aged 50-59 years who had been exposed to COVID-19.

The rearrangement links TRBV11-2 to TRBJ2-3; maybe TRBD2 (6 bases). Trimming stripped 3 bases from V and 4 bases from J, with 17 bases between. CDR1 and CDR2 (germline): SGHAT, FQNNGV. The CDR3 is made up of 16 amino acids. The CDR3 DNA reads TGTGCCAGCAGCTTTATACAACTAGCCGTCGCAGATACGCAGTATTTT. This translates into CASSFIQLAVADTQYF.

This chain's CDR3 is CASRWGRYEKLFF. CDR3 DNA: TGTGCCAGCAGGTGGGGGAGGTATGAAAAACTGTTTTTT. The rearrangement uses TRBV12-3 or TRBV12-4 and TRBJ1-4, with a tentative D call TRBD1 (5 bases). V gave up 6 bases and J gave up 6 bases, with 11 bases separating them. The CDR3 is made up of 13 amino acids.

V usage is TRBV9 and J usage is TRBJ2-7; 10 bases align to TRBD2. CDR1 is SGDLS and CDR2 is YYNGEE in the germline V gene. The CDR3 is 14 residues long. With V trimmed by 0 bases and J by 7 bases, 4 bases remained unmatched. The CDR3 DNA reads as TGTGCCAGCAGCGTAGTCCCTAGCGGGGGAGAGCAGTACTTC. Encoded protein: CASSVVPSGGEQYF. Drawing the rest from reference TRBV9 and TRBJ2-7, the complete variable domain is DSGVTQTPKHLITATGQRVTLRCSPRSGDLSVYWYQQSLDQGLQFLIQYYNGEERAKGNILERFSAQQFPDLHSELNLSSLELGDSALYFCASSVVPSGGEQYFGPGTRLTVT.

The chain recombines TRBV10-3 with TRBJ2-2; possibly TRBD2 for D (5 bases). This CDR3 has 15 amino acids. Germline assignment: CDR1 ENHRY and CDR2 SYGVKD. V lost 3 bases, J lost 7 bases, and 15 bases lay in between. The CDR3 DNA sequence: TGTGCCATCAGTGATTGGGAGAGGGTAGGCGGGGAGCTGTTTTTT. This gives the protein CAISDWERVGGELFF.

V and J are TRBV3-1 (or the pseudogene TRBV3-2) and TRBJ2-3, with 7 bases fitting TRBD2. CDR1 and CDR2 from the germline V gene are LGHDT and YNNKEL (reference sequence). CDR3 size: 14 residues. V lost 2 bases to trimming and J lost 7 bases; unmatched junction nucleotides: 6. CDR3 coding DNA: TGTGCCAGCAGCCAATGGTCAGCGGGGCATACGCAGTATTTT. Residues: CASSQWSAGHTQYF.

The V gene is TRBV24-1, the J gene TRBJ1-4; 9 bases are shared with TRBD1. Germline V gives CDR1 KGHDR, CDR2 SFDVKD. This CDR3 is 15 amino acids long. J was trimmed by 4 bases and V by 5 bases; bases with no gene match: 4. The DNA for the CDR3 is TGTGCCACCAGTGCACCGGGACAGGGTAATGAAAAACTGTTTTTT. It is translated as CATSAPGQGNEKLFF.

This chain joins TRBV7-6 and TRBJ2-1; 9 bases are shared with TRBD1. This CDR3 has 15 amino acids. Germline CDR1 and CDR2: SGHVS and FNYEAQ. Trimming removed 5 bases from V and 3 bases from J; junction bases left unmatched: 5. CDR3 nucleotides: TGTGCCAGCAGCATCGGGACAGGGATCTACAATGAGCAGTTCTTC. Translated: CASSIGTGIYNEQFF.

The V and J genes are TRBV7-8 and TRBJ2-3; D might be TRBD1 (6 bases). V was cut by 2 bases and J by 2 bases, with 14 bases left in between. Germline CDR1 is SGHVS and CDR2 is FQNEAQ. The CDR3 runs to 16 residues. The CDR3 loop reads CASSLWQGRDTDTQYF. The CDR3 nucleotides are TGTGCCAGCAGCTTATGGCAGGGGCGAGACACAGATACGCAGTATTTT.

This sequence joins TRBV3-1 (or the pseudogene TRBV3-2) and TRBJ2-3, with D maybe TRBD2 (6 bases). The CDR3 length is 16 residues. V lost 3 bases and J lost 3, with 16 bases in between. Germline assignment: CDR1 LGHDT and CDR2 YNNKEL (reference sequence). CDR3 amino acids: CASSHPWRGKTDTQYF. The CDR3 bases are TGTGCCAGCAGCCACCCATGGCGGGGCAAAACAGATACGCAGTATTTT.

The chain links TRBV11-3 to TRBJ2-3; D gene ambiguous. V was pared by 1 base and J by 4 bases, with 9 bases between. Germline V gene data show CDR1 as SGHNT and CDR2 as YENEEA. The CDR3 is made up of 14 amino acids. CDR3 nucleotide sequence: TGTGCCAGCAGCTTAGTCGAGGTTCCAGATACGCAGTATTTT. Translated, it gives CASSLVEVPDTQYF.

The chain is built from TRBV25-1 and TRBJ1-6, with 9 positions matching TRBD1. Germline values: CDR1 MGHDK, CDR2 SYGVNS. The CDR3 sequence is 18 residues long. V shed 3 bases, J shed 0 bases, and the junction held 6 bases outside the gene matches. The CDR3 bases are TGTGCCAGCAGTGATTATGGGACAGGGAGCTCCTATAATTCACCCCTCCACTTT. This codes for CASSDYGTGSSYNSPLHF. The full variable domain, with the rest looked up from reference TRBV25-1 and TRBJ1-6, is EADIYQTPRYLVIGTGKKITLECSQTMGHDKMYWYQQDPGMELHLIHYSYGVNSTEKGDLSSESTVSRIRTEHFPLTLESARPSHTSQYLCASSDYGTGSSYNSPLHFGNGTRLTVT.

J is TRBJ1-2 and V is TRBV12-3 or TRBV12-4; D ambiguous. V was pared by 1 base and J by 8 bases, with 11 bases between. The CDR3 contains 13 residues. CDR3 residues: CASSLEQRRGYTF. As DNA, the CDR3 is TGTGCCAGCAGTTTAGAGCAACGGAGGGGCTACACCTTC.

The chain links TRBV18 to TRBJ1-2; D may be TRBD1 (6 bases). Germline V lookup: CDR1 KGHSH, CDR2 LQKENI. Trimming stripped 2 bases from V and 6 bases from J, with 13 bases between. The CDR3 has 14 residues. This CDR3 reads CASSPSVQGNGYTF. In DNA, the CDR3 is TGTGCCAGCTCACCAAGCGTCCAGGGGAATGGCTACACCTTC.

This clone was seen a single time. V and J are TRBV5-1 and TRBJ2-7; D is perhaps TRBD1 (6 bases). V lost 2 bases and J 4 bases, leaving 13 bases between the germline ends. Germline V CDR1 and CDR2: SGHRS, YFSETQ. The CDR3 runs 14 residues. CDR3 residues: CASSFTGHPYEQYV. The CDR3 DNA reads TGCGCCAGCAGCTTTACGGGACACCCTTACGAGCAGTACGTC.

V and J are TRBV5-1 and TRBJ2-1, with 8 bases that match TRBD2. Germline trimming cut 0 bases from V and 4 bases from J; bases unmatched to any gene: 3. This CDR3 is built from 15 residues. The V gene's germline CDR1 is SGHRS and CDR2 YFSETQ. The CDR3 nucleotides read TGCGCCAGCAGCTTGGGACTAGCGTTTTACAATGAGCAGTTCTTC. This sequence encodes CASSLGLAFYNEQFF.

This chain uses TRBV29-1 with TRBJ2-7, with a possible D match to TRBD2 (6 bases). Germline V gene lookup returns CDR1 SQVTM and CDR2 ANQGSEA. V lost 6 bases to trimming and J lost 5 bases, with 17 bases between them. The CDR3 spans 13 residues. The CDR3 loop is CSVPQEGGHEQYF. The CDR3 DNA reads TGCAGCGTCCCTCAAGAGGGAGGCCACGAGCAGTACTTC.

The chain couples TRBV7-2 to TRBJ2-2; TRBD1 agrees at 8 bases. Germline V gene data show CDR1 as SGHTA and CDR2 as FQGNSA. After removal of 1 base from V and 6 bases from J, the junction contained 7 bases not matched to a gene. The CDR3 totals 16 residues. CDR3 DNA: TGTGCCAGCAGCTTAGTGGCAGGGGGCGAATCCGGGGAGCTGTTTTTT. Protein: CASSLVAGGESGELFF. Looking up the rest from reference TRBV7-2 and TRBJ2-2 gives the full variable domain: GAGVSQSPSNKVTEKGKDVELRCDPISGHTALYWYRQSLGQGLEFLIYFQGNSAPDKSGLPSDRFSAERTGGSVSTLTIQRTQQEDSAVYLCASSLVAGGESGELFFGEGSRLTVL.

The chain couples TRBV7-2 to TRBJ1-5, with D hard to call. CDR3 size: 13 residues. Germline V gene lookup returns CDR1 SGHTA and CDR2 FQGNSA. The V gene lost 3 bases and the J gene lost 7 bases, with 10 bases spanning the gap. In DNA form, the CDR3 reads TGTGCCAGCAGCTTCCACGGAGCACAGCCCCAGCATTTT. Translated, it gives CASSFHGAQPQHF.

The V call is TRBV19, the J call TRBJ2-2, with D tentatively TRBD1 (6 bases). This CDR3 has 14 amino acids. The germline V gene has CDR1 LNHDA and CDR2 SQIVND (reference sequence). Trimming cost V 6 bases and J 4 bases, with 12 bases left between them. CDR3 nucleotides: TGTGCCAGTAGACGAAGGACAGCCACCGGGGAGCTGTTTTTT. Its translation: CASRRRTATGELFF.

This chain links TRBV6-1 with TRBJ1-6, with D possibly TRBD1 on 6 matching bases. V was cut by 2 bases and J by 9 bases, with 14 bases left in between. Germline assignment: CDR1 MNHNS and CDR2 SASEGT. The CDR3 length is 15 residues. CDR3: CASSEFDRTLSPLHF. Written as DNA, the CDR3 is TGTGCCAGCAGTGAATTCGACAGGACTCTTTCACCCCTCCACTTT.

The gene calls are TRBV5-1 and TRBJ1-1, with 12 bases aligning to TRBD1. The CDR3 runs 18 residues. V shed 6 bases and J 4 bases; nucleotides not matched to a gene: 16. The germline V gene has CDR1 SGHRS and CDR2 YFSETQ. Here the CDR3 DNA reads TGCGCCAGCAAGATACTAACCGGGACAGGGGGCGAAGGCACTGAAGCTTTCTTT. Translation gives CASKILTGTGGEGTEAFF.

The genes are TRBV11-3 and TRBJ2-7, with TRBD1 as a possible D gene (6 bases). The ends were cut back, 0 bases at V and 3 bases at J, with 12 bases in the middle. There are 15 residues in the CDR3. CDR1 SGHNT and CDR2 YENEEA come from the germline V gene. The CDR3 sequence is CASSLEQGENYEQYV. CDR3 bases: TGTGCCAGCAGCTTAGAACAGGGAGAAAACTACGAGCAGTACGTC.

V and J are TRBV10-3 and TRBJ2-3, with 9 nucleotides matching TRBD2. This CDR3 is 15 amino acids long. Unmatched junction bases numbered 7, after V lost 6 bases and J lost 3 bases. Germline CDR1 reads ENHRY; CDR2 reads SYGVKD. The CDR3 DNA reads as TGTGCCATCAGCGCGACTAGCGGTCTTACAGATACGCAGTATTTT. Translation gives CAISATSGLTDTQYF.

The CDR3 loop reads CASSLTWNSGRAHTGELFF. The CDR3 DNA reads TGCGCCAGCAGCTTGACGTGGAATAGCGGGAGGGCCCACACCGGGGAGCTGTTTTTT. The chain recombines TRBV5-1 with TRBJ2-2, with 11 nucleotides matching TRBD2. The CDR3 extends over 19 amino acids. The trim removed 1 base at V and 3 bases at J, leaving 11 bases unmatched. CDR1 and CDR2 (germline): SGHRS, YFSETQ.

The CDR3 loop is CASSLSFSRNLYGYTF. The CDR3 bases are TGTGCCAGCAGCTTATCTTTTTCGAGGAACCTATATGGCTACACCTTC. This chain uses TRBV7-9 with TRBJ1-2; no firm D call. The CDR3 spans 16 residues. V gave up 2 bases and J gave up 5 bases, with 18 bases separating them. Looked up from germline, CDR1 is SEHNR and CDR2 is FQNEAQ (reference sequence).

The V and J genes are TRBV3-1 (or the pseudogene TRBV3-2) and TRBJ2-3; 10 bases match TRBD2. Trimming took 6 bases from V and 4 from J; bases not matched to a gene: 10. There are 16 residues in the CDR3. Germline V gives CDR1 LGHDT, CDR2 YNNKEL (reference sequence). The CDR3 DNA reads TGTGCCAGCAGACAAAGATCTAGCGGGGGACCAGATACGCAGTATTTT. Protein sequence: CASRQRSSGGPDTQYF.

The chain couples TRBV12-3 or TRBV12-4 to TRBJ2-3; D uncertain. V dropped 3 bases and J dropped 3 bases, with 7 bases sitting between them. There are 13 residues in the CDR3. This CDR3 reads CASSLSRTDTQYF. The CDR3 region has the DNA TGTGCCAGCAGTTTGTCTAGGACAGATACGCAGTATTTT.

This clone is a singleton in its sample. The DNA for the CDR3 is TGTGCCAGCAGCTCCACTCACAGCTACGAGCAGTACGTC. This translates into CASSSTHSYEQYV. The rearrangement links TRBV7-9 to TRBJ2-7, with unresolved D. From germline, CDR1 is SEHNR and CDR2 FQNEAQ (reference sequence). The CDR3 is 13 amino acids. With 4 bases removed from V and 3 bases from J, the gap between germline ends came to 10 bases.

This chain links TRBV15 with TRBJ1-5, with unresolved D. With 1 base removed from V and 3 bases from J, the gap between germline ends came to 7 bases. The CDR3 is made up of 14 amino acids. The V gene's germline CDR1 is LNHNV and CDR2 YYDKDF (reference sequence). CDR3: CATSRGRFNQPQHF. The CDR3 DNA follows: TGTGCCACCAGCAGAGGGAGGTTCAATCAGCCCCAGCATTTT.

This chain connects TRBV11-2 to TRBJ1-5; D is uncertain. The germline V gene has CDR1 SGHAT and CDR2 FQNNGV. The V and J ends lost 0 bases and 4 bases respectively, with 4 bases between them. The CDR3 is 13 amino acids. The CDR3 nucleotides are TGTGCCAGCAGCTTAGAGAGGAATCAGCCCCAGCATTTT. It codes for CASSLERNQPQHF.